This is a list of T cell receptor beta chains from one sample in a study of cytomegalovirus exposure and HLA in healthy donors. Data came from immunoSEQ multiplex PCR; TCRdb stores just in-frame clones and leaves some out. The table includes some 160,000 clones, more than 75% detected once. The source material was PBMCs. The receptors originated from a male donor in good health and CMV-seronegative. The CDR3 runs from the conserved cysteine through the conserved F or W. Each record gives: clone size, V gene, CDR3 length, D gene, J gene, CDR3 DNA, CDR3 protein. A D gene is named only where the DNA matches it firmly. A row's size may be missing; if present it is once, few, many or a size class.

clone size: NA
V gene: TRBV9
CDR3 length: 15
D gene: TRBD2
J gene: TRBJ2-1
CDR3 DNA: TGTGCCAGCAGCGTAGCGCTTAGCGGGGTGGGTGAGCAGTTCTTC
CDR3 protein: CASSVALSGVGEQFF

clone size: NA
V gene: TRBV9
CDR3 length: 16
D gene: TRBD2
J gene: TRBJ2-3
CDR3 DNA: TGTGCCAGCAGTCCCGCTAGCGGAGCCAACACAGATACGCAGTATTTT
CDR3 protein: CASSPASGANTDTQYF

clone size: NA
V gene: TRBV7-2
CDR3 length: 16
D gene: NA
J gene: TRBJ2-7
CDR3 DNA: TGTGCCAGCAGCTTAGAGGGAGGGACGGGGGCGATAGGGCAGTACTTC
CDR3 protein: CASSLEGGTGAIGQYF

clone size: NA
V gene: TRBV5-1
CDR3 length: 16
D gene: TRBD2
J gene: TRBJ2-1
CDR3 DNA: TGCGCCAGCAGCTTGACTAGCGGGGGCGGAGGGAATGAGCAGTTCTTC
CDR3 protein: CASSLTSGGGGNEQFF

clone size: few
V gene: TRBV28
CDR3 length: 14
D gene: NA
J gene: TRBJ2-3
CDR3 DNA: TGTGCCAGCAGCGGCGGAGGGAGTGCAGATACGCAGTATTTT
CDR3 protein: CASSGGGSADTQYF

clone size: NA
V gene: TRBV9
CDR3 length: 16
D gene: TRBD1
J gene: TRBJ2-7
CDR3 DNA: TGTGCCAGCAGCGTCGCTGGACAGGGGCCTCCCTACGAGCAGTACTTC
CDR3 protein: CASSVAGQGPPYEQYF

clone size: once
V gene: TRBV15
CDR3 length: 14
D gene: NA
J gene: TRBJ1-1
CDR3 DNA: TGTGCCACCAGCAGTGACAGTATGAACACTGAAGCTTTCTTT
CDR3 protein: CATSSDSMNTEAFF

clone size: once
V gene: TRBV2
CDR3 length: 16
D gene: NA
J gene: TRBJ2-1
CDR3 DNA: TGTGCCAGCAGTGAAGAGGGGCTAAGCTCCTACAATGAGCAGTTCTTC
CDR3 protein: CASSEEGLSSYNEQFF

clone size: once
V gene: TRBV6-6
CDR3 length: 12
D gene: NA
J gene: TRBJ1-2
CDR3 DNA: TGTGCCAGCAGTGAGGGGGTACGGGGCTACACCTTC
CDR3 protein: CASSEGVRGYTF

clone size: NA
V gene: TRBV6-6
CDR3 length: 13
D gene: NA
J gene: TRBJ2-5
CDR3 DNA: TGTGCCAGCAGTTTTCCAGGGCAAGAGACCCAGTACTTC
CDR3 protein: CASSFPGQETQYF

clone size: NA
V gene: TRBV5-1
CDR3 length: 19
D gene: TRBD1
J gene: TRBJ2-7
CDR3 DNA: TGCGCCAGCAGCGGGGGGGACAGGGGGCCTCTGATCGTACCCTACGAGCAGTACTTC
CDR3 protein: CASSGGDRGPLIVPYEQYF

clone size: few
V gene: TRBV28
CDR3 length: 12
D gene: NA
J gene: TRBJ1-1
CDR3 DNA: TGTGCCAGCAGCCCAGGAAACACTGAAGCTTTCTTT
CDR3 protein: CASSPGNTEAFF

clone size: NA
V gene: TRBV9
CDR3 length: 15
D gene: NA
J gene: TRBJ2-2
CDR3 DNA: TGTGCCAGCAGCGTGGGGGGAGTGAACACCGGGGAGCTGTTTTTT
CDR3 protein: CASSVGGVNTGELFF

clone size: once
V gene: TRBV19
CDR3 length: 13
D gene: NA
J gene: TRBJ2-2
CDR3 DNA: TGTGCCAGTATTAATCTCAGGGCCGGGGAGCTGTTTTTT
CDR3 protein: CASINLRAGELFF

clone size: once
V gene: TRBV28
CDR3 length: 11
D gene: NA
J gene: TRBJ2-2
CDR3 DNA: TGTGCCAGCACGGGGGAAGGGGAGCTGTTTTTT
CDR3 protein: CASTGEGELFF

clone size: NA
V gene: TRBV5-6
CDR3 length: 12
D gene: TRBD1
J gene: TRBJ1-1
CDR3 DNA: TGTGCCAGCAGCCCAGACAGGGCTGAAGCTTTCTTT
CDR3 protein: CASSPDRAEAFF

clone size: NA
V gene: TRBV30
CDR3 length: 18
D gene: TRBD2
J gene: TRBJ2-3
CDR3 DNA: TGTGCCTGGAGCGGGCCCCAGGGACTAGCGGGATACACAGATACGCAGTATTTT
CDR3 protein: CAWSGPQGLAGYTDTQYF

clone size: NA
V gene: TRBV30
CDR3 length: 15
D gene: TRBD2
J gene: TRBJ2-5
CDR3 DNA: TGTGCCTGGAGTAGGCTAGCGGGAGTCCGGGAGACCCAGTACTTC
CDR3 protein: CAWSRLAGVRETQYF